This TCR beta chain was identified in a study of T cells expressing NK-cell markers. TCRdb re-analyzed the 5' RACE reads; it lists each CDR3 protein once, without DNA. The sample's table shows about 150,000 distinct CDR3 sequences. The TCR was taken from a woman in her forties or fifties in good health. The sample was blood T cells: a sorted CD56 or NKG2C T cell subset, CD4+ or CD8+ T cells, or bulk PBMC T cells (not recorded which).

The CDR3 sequence: CASMQPGSWEQFF. This sequence joins TRBV12-3 or TRBV12-4 and TRBJ2-1; the D gene TCRdb calls, TRBD1, cannot be checked with no DNA. The CDR3 sequence is 13 residues long.